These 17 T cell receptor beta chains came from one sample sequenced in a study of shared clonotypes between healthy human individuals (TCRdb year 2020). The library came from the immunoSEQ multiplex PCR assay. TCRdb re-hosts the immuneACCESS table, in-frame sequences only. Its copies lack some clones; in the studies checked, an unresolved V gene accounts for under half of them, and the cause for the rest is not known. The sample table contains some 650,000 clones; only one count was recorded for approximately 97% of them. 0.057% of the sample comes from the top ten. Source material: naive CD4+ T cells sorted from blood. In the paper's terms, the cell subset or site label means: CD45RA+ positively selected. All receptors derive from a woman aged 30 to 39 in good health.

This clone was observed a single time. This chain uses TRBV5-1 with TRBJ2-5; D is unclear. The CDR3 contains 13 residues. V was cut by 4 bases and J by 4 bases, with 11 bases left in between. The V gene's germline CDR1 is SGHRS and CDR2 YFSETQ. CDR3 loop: CASSVGARETQYF. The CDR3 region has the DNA TGCGCCAGCAGCGTCGGCGCCCGAGAGACCCAGTACTTC. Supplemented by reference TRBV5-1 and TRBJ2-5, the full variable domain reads KAGVTQTPRYLIKTRGQQVTLSCSPISGHRSVSWYQQTPGQGLQFLFEYFSETQRNKGNFPGRFSGRQFSNSRSEMNVSTLELGDSALYLCASSVGARETQYFGPGTRLLVL.

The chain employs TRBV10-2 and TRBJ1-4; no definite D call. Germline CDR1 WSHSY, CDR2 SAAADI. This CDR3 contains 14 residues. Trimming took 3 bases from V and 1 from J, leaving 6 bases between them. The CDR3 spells CASSDLGTNEKLFF. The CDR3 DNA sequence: TGCGCCAGCAGTGATCTGGGAACTAATGAAAAACTGTTTTTT.

The CDR3: CASSFEGAPDEQYF. The CDR3 coding sequence is TGCGCCAGCAGCTTTGAGGGGGCGCCAGACGAGCAGTACTTC. This sequence joins TRBV5-1 and TRBJ2-5; 7 nucleotides match TRBD1. The better agreement between TRBJ2-7 and the DNA end casts doubt on the J call. CDR3 length: 14 residues. Germline V gene lookup returns CDR1 SGHRS and CDR2 YFSETQ.

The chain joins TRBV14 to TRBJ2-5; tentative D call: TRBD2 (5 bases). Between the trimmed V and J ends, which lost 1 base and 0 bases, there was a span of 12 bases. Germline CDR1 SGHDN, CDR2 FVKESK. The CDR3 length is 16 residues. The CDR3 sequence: CASSQGSGLNQETQYF. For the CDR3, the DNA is TGTGCCAGCAGCCAAGGGTCTGGACTGAACCAAGAGACCCAGTACTTC.

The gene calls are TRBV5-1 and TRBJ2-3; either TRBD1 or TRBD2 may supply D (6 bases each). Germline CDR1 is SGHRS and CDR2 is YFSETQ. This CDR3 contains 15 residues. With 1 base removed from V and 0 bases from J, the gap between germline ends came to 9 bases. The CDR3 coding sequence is TGCGCCAGCAGCTTGAGGGGGGCTAGCACAGATACGCAGTATTTT. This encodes CASSLRGASTDTQYF. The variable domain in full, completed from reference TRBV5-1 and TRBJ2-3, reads KAGVTQTPRYLIKTRGQQVTLSCSPISGHRSVSWYQQTPGQGLQFLFEYFSETQRNKGNFPGRFSGRQFSNSRSEMNVSTLELGDSALYLCASSLRGASTDTQYFGPGTRLTVL.

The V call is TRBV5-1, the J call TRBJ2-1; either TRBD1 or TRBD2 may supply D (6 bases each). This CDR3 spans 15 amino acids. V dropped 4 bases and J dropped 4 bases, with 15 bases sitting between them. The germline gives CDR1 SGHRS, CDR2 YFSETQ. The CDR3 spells CASSPLGGQYNEQFF. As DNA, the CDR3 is TGCGCCAGCAGCCCGCTGGGGGGCCAGTACAATGAGCAGTTCTTC.

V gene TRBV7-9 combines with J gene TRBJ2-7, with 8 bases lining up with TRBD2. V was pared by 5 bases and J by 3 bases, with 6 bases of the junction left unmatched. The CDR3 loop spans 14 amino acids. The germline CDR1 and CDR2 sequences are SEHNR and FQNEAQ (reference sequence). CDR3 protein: CASSATSGNYEQYF. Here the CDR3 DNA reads TGTGCCAGCAGCGCCACTAGCGGAAACTACGAGCAGTACTTC.

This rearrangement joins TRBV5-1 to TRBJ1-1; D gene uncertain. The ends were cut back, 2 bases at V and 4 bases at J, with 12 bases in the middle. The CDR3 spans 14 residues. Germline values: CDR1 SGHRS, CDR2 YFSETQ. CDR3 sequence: CASSFEFRGTEAFF. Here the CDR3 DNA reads TGCGCCAGCAGCTTTGAGTTCCGGGGCACTGAAGCTTTCTTT. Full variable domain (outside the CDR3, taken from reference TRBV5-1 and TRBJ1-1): KAGVTQTPRYLIKTRGQQVTLSCSPISGHRSVSWYQQTPGQGLQFLFEYFSETQRNKGNFPGRFSGRQFSNSRSEMNVSTLELGDSALYLCASSFEFRGTEAFFGQGTRLTVV.

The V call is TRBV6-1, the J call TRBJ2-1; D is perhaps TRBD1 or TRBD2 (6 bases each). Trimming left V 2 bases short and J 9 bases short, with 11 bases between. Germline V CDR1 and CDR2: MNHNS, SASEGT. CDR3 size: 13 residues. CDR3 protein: CASSERGAGEQFF. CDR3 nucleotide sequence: TGTGCCAGCAGTGAAAGGGGGGCGGGTGAGCAGTTCTTC.

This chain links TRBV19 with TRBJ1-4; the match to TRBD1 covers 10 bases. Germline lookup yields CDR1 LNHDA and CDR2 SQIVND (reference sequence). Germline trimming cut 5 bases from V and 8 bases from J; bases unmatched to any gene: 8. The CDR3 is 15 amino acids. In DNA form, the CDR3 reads TGTGCCAGTAGTCCTCGGGGGACAGGGGACGAAAAACTGTTTTTT. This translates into CASSPRGTGDEKLFF.

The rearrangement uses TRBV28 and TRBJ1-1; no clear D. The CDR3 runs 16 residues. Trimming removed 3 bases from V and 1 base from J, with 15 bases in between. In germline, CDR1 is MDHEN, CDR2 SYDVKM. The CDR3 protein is CASSFGSRGRNTEAFF. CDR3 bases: TGTGCCAGCAGTTTCGGGTCCAGAGGGAGGAACACTGAAGCTTTCTTT.

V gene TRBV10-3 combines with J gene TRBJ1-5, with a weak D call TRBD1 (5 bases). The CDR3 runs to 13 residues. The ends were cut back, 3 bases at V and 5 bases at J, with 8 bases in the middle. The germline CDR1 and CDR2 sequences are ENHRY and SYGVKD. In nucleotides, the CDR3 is TGTGCCATCAGTGAAACAGGTGATCAGCCCCAGCATTTT. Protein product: CAISETGDQPQHF.

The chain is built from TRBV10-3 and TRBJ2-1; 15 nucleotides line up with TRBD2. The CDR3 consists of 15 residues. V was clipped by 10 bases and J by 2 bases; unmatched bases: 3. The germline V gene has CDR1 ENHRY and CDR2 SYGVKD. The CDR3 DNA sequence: TGTGCCACCGGACTAGCGGGAGGGGCCTACAATGAGCAGTTCTTC. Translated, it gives CATGLAGGAYNEQFF.

The CDR3 DNA is TGTGCCAGCAGTGCCCACGGGACAGGGAATGACGAGCAGTACTTC. Protein sequence: CASSAHGTGNDEQYF. The rearrangement links TRBV25-1 to TRBJ2-7, with 9 bases that match TRBD1. The CDR3 extends over 15 amino acids. V was clipped by 4 bases and J by 5 bases; unmatched bases: 9. The germline V gene has CDR1 MGHDK and CDR2 SYGVNS.

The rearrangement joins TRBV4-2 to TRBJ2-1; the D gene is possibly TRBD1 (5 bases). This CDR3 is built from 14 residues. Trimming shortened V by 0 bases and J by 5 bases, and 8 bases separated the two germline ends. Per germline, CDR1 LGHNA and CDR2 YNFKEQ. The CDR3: CASSQDQGHNEQFF. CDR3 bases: TGTGCCAGCAGCCAAGACCAGGGTCACAATGAGCAGTTCTTC.

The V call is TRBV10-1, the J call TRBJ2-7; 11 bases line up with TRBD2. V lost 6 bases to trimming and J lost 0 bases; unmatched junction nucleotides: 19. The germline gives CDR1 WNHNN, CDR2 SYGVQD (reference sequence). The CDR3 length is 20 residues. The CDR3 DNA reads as TGCGCCAGCAGAGCACTACACGGGACTAGCGGTCCAAAGAGCTCCTACGAGCAGTACTTC. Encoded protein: CASRALHGTSGPKSSYEQYF.

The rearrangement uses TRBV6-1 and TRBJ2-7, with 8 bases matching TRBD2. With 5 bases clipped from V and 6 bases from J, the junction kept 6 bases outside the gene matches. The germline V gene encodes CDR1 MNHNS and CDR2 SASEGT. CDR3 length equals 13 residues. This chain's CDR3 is CASSSSGGTEQYF. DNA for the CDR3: TGTGCCAGCAGTTCCTCGGGAGGGACCGAGCAGTACTTC.